One sample yielded the 5 T cell receptor beta chains listed below, sequenced in a study of beta chain features in type 1 diabetes (dated by TCRdb to 2016 to 2018). What the work shows at the level of the full study, not this receptor alone: In all four CD4+ subsets, TCRB CDR3 length was moderately but significantly shorter in type 1 diabetes patients.

The method was the immunoSEQ multiplex PCR assay. The entire isolated RNA was reverse transcribed using the High Capacity cDNA Reverse Transcription Kit, and thus expressed TCRB transcripts were sequenced. As stored in TCRdb, this immuneACCESS dataset retains in-frame rearrangements with V and J assigned. A fraction of the clones does not appear; measured against another copy, unresolved V genes explain less than half of the discrepancy, and the remainder lacks a known reason. A total of roughly 250,000 clones appear in this sample, just over 20% of them only once. Around 0.03% of the sample goes to the ten largest clones. Which antigens these TCRs recognize remains unknown. Source material: naive CD4+ T cells from blood. This sample's cell subset or site label indicates: true naive CD4+ T cells. The receptors stem from a woman aged 35 to 49 with type 1 diabetes.

The chain recombines TRBV9 with TRBJ2-5, with D perhaps TRBD2 (6 bases). The V end lost 2 bases, the J end lost 1 base, and 15 bases lay between the germline ends. Germline CDR1 SGDLS, CDR2 YYNGEE. The CDR3 totals 16 residues. The CDR3, as DNA: TGTGCCAGCAGCGTTGGAGGGGCGGGTATCCAAGAGACCCAGTACTTC. Translating gives CASSVGGAGIQETQYF.

Here the CDR3 reads CAVQGQAYEQYF. The DNA for the CDR3 is TGTGCCGTCCAGGGGCAGGCCTACGAGCAGTACTTC. The V call is TRBV28, the J call TRBJ2-7, with D maybe TRBD1 (6 bases). This CDR3 is 12 amino acids long. V was clipped by 11 bases and J by 2 bases, with 13 bases between them. Germline CDR1 is MDHEN and CDR2 is SYDVKM.

This chain uses TRBV18 with TRBJ1-2, with TRBD1 matching 7 bases. CDR1 is KGHSH, CDR2 LQKENI, per germline. CDR3 length equals 17 residues. Unmatched junction bases numbered 10, after V lost 3 bases and J lost 0 bases. Here the CDR3 reads CASSPTGTEDTNYGYTF. In DNA, the CDR3 is TGTGCCAGCTCACCTACTGGGACAGAAGATACTAACTATGGCTACACCTTC.

The chain employs TRBV9 and TRBJ1-6; D remains ambiguous. V was shortened by 0 bases and J by 7 bases, with 8 bases between the two germline ends. From germline, CDR1 is SGDLS and CDR2 YYNGEE. The CDR3 extends over 14 amino acids. The DNA of the CDR3 is TGTGCCAGCAGCGTAGGTGAAGCGAATTCACCCCTCCACTTT. Its protein product is CASSVGEANSPLHF.

The V call is TRBV9, the J call TRBJ1-2, with D perhaps matching TRBD1 (6 bases). The germline V and J ends were trimmed by 4 bases and 0 bases, with 10 bases remaining between them. CDR3 length: 14 amino acids. Germline CDR1 SGDLS, CDR2 YYNGEE. CDR3 sequence: CASSRAGANYGYTF. CDR3 sequence (DNA): TGTGCCAGCAGCCGGGCAGGGGCTAACTATGGCTACACCTTC.